The entry below describes one T cell receptor (beta chain). This clone's antigen is unknown. Per-nucleotide qualities are absent, and no much larger clonotype sits a single base away. From the cysteine up to the phenylalanine, the CDR3 has a length of 13 residues. Of the read, only the CDR3 DNA is kept; its 39 bases are in frame from base 1. The germline V gene (reference sequence) supplies CDR1 SGHNT and CDR2 YYREEE. The V and J ends are trimmed by 7 bases and 7 bases, leaving 15 bases between them. This entry belongs to a study of T-cell reconstitution after alpha-beta-depleted transplantation in children listed by TCRdb under 2016. About the study as a whole: T-cell immune reconstitution after TCRalphabeta/CD19-depleted allogeneic hematopoietic cell transplantation in children was quantitatively tracked in the study by means of TCR repertoire profiling. The investigation overall reported the following: In some patients, the high TCRbeta diversity seen at day 60 was put down to recipient T cells and intrathymic progenitors that had survived conditioning. The apparently early recovery of alphabetaT-cell counts about two months after transplant reportedly depended on only several hundred rapidly expanded clones that came from non-depleted graft cells. Over the following months the frequencies of hyperexpanded clones went down, and after one year T-cell counts and TCRbeta diversity were mostly credited to newly produced T cells.

What this sample's treatment or condition label stands for: allogeneic hematopoietic cell transplantation with graft depleted of TCRalphabeta T cells and CD19 B cells. Transplant recipients were children who received TCRalphabeta/CD19-depleted allogeneic hematopoietic cell grafts. Library preparation was by PCR. The instrument given in TCRdb is Illumina HiSeq 2500. Molecular barcoding was employed in the preparation of TCR libraries, with unique molecular identifiers being used to normalize TCRbeta repertoire quantification. TCRdb reprocessed the public reads (quality trimming at Q25 with fastp, clone calling with MiXCR) and kept in-frame beta chains. Rows with a matching CDR3 protein are joined into one entry that keeps the most common DNA and genes. Across this sample there are fewer than 700,000 distinct CDR3 sequences, with 20% to 25% seen only once. The ten largest clones capture 13% to 15% of the sample.

This sample comprised PBMCs, mostly from graft donor cells, obtained 360 days after TCRalphabeta/CD19-depleted stem cell transplant. This sequence was found in a boy in the first two years of life who had a stem cell transplant for acute myeloid leukemia, so the T cells may come from the graft donor. The receptor chain draws on TRBV5-4 and TRBJ2-1; TRBD2 is a possible D gene, resting on 7 matching bases. The CDR3 here reads CASARGGRNEQFF. In nucleotides, the sequence is TGTGCCAGCGCAAGGGGGGGCCGGAATGAGCAGTTCTTC.